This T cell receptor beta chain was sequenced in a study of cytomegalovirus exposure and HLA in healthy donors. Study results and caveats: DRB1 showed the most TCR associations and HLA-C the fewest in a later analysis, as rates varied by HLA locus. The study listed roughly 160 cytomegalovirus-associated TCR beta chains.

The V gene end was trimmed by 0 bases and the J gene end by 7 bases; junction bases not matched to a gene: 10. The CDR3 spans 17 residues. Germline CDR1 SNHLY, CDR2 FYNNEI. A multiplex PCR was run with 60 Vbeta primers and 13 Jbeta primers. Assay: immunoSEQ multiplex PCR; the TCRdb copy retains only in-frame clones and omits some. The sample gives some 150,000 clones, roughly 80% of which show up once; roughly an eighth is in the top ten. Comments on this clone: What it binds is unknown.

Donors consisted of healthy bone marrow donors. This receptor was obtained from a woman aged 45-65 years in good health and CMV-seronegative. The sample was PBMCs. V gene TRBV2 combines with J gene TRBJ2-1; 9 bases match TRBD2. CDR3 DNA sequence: TGTGCCAGCAGTGAAGCGGTAGCGGGAGTGGTAGAGAATGAGCAGTTCTTC. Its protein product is CASSEAVAGVVENEQFF. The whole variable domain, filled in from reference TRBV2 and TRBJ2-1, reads EPEVTQTPSHQVTQMGQEVILRCVPISNHLYFYWYRQILGQKVEFLVSFYNNEISEKSEIFDDQFSVERPDGSNFTLKIRSTKLEDSAMYFCASSEAVAGVVENEQFFGPGTRLTVL.